These T cell receptor beta chains were read from a single sample in a study of T-cell reconstitution after alpha-beta-depleted transplantation in children. TCRdb reanalysed the PCR reads using MiXCR and keeps one entry per CDR3 protein. This table holds about 540,000 distinct CDR3 sequences, approximately 20% found once. The sample here was PBMCs from the stem cell graft donor, taken from the stem cell graft. The receptor set was obtained from a human donor who donated a stem cell graft to a child with acute lymphoblastic leukemia. Each CDR3 is given with its conserved first and last residue. D genes are given only for firm matches. Rows may omit the clone size; those that give it use once, few, many or a size class.

clone size	V gene	D gene	J gene	CDR3 protein	CDR3 DNA
few	TRBV20-1	-	TRBJ2-7	CSARVVGLRPYEQYF	TGCAGTGCTAGAGTGGTGGGTCTAAGGCCCTACGAGCAGTACTTC
-	TRBV7-9	TRBD2	TRBJ2-2	CASSLAGLANTGELFF	TGTGCCAGCAGCTTAGCGGGACTAGCGAACACCGGGGAGCTGTTTTTT
few	TRBV12-3/TRBV12-4	-	TRBJ1-6	CASSLWAHNSPLHF	TGTGCCAGCAGTTTGTGGGCTCATAATTCACCCCTCCACTTT
-	TRBV5-1	-	TRBJ2-1	CASSLGDNLPYNEQFF	TGCGCCAGCAGCTTGGGCGACAACCTACCCTACAATGAGCAGTTCTTC
-	TRBV5-1	-	TRBJ2-7	CASSLGTSEHLYGLPQYF	TGCGCCAGCAGCTTGGGGACGAGCGAGCACCTTTATGGGCTCCCGCAGTACTTC
-	TRBV27	TRBD1	TRBJ1-5	CASRTSGGSNQPQHF	TGTGCCAGCAGAACCTCAGGGGGAAGCAATCAGCCCCAGCATTTT
-	TRBV20-1	-	TRBJ2-3	CSAIIMRAPTDTQYF	TGCAGTGCTATTATAATGAGGGCGCCGACAGATACGCAGTATTTT
-	TRBV29-1	TRBD1	TRBJ2-7	CSVEEGTGDYEQYF	TGCAGCGTTGAAGAAGGGACAGGGGACTACGAGCAGTACTTC
few	TRBV6-2/TRBV6-3	-	TRBJ1-2	CASSYLPGEGYTF	TGTGCCAGCAGTTACTTGCCTGGGGAGGGCTACACCTTC
-	TRBV12-3/TRBV12-4	TRBD1	TRBJ2-5	CASTLEGTDQETQYF	TGTGCCAGCACCTTAGAGGGGACAGATCAAGAGACCCAGTACTTC
-	TRBV4-1	TRBD1	TRBJ2-3	CASRAPGQRFGDTQYF	TGCGCCAGCAGGGCCCCGGGACAGCGTTTCGGAGATACGCAGTATTTT
-	TRBV20-1	TRBD2	TRBJ2-5	CSALTSGQETQYF	TGCAGTGCTCTGACTAGCGGGCAAGAGACCCAGTACTTC
-	TRBV29-1	-	TRBJ2-7	CSVDSGNSYEQYF	TGCAGCGTCGACTCGGGAAACTCCTACGAGCAGTACTTC
few	TRBV20-1	-	TRBJ1-1	CSARIYSEAFF	TGCAGTGCTAGGATCTACAGTGAAGCTTTCTTT
-	TRBV5-1	-	TRBJ2-3	CASSLLRERTDTQYF	TGCGCCAGCAGCTTGCTGCGGGAACGCACAGATACGCAGTATTTT
-	TRBV12-3/TRBV12-4	-	TRBJ1-5	CASSLGRGRVGQPQHF	TGTGCCAGCAGTTTAGGGAGGGGCAGGGTGGGTCAGCCCCAGCATTTT
few	TRBV9	-	TRBJ2-7	CASSVDSGPRYEQYF	TGTGCCAGCAGCGTAGATTCGGGGCCACGCTACGAGCAGTACTTC
many	TRBV20-1	TRBD2	TRBJ2-1	CSARDLGLADYNEQFF	TGCAGTGCTAGAGATCTGGGACTAGCGGACTACAATGAGCAGTTCTTC
-	TRBV6-1	-	TRBJ1-1	CASTLQRGYTEAFF	TGTGCCAGCACCCTCCAGCGGGGGTACACTGAAGCTTTCTTT
few	TRBV5-1	TRBD2	TRBJ2-2	CASSLLLADTGELFF	TGCGCCAGCAGCTTGTTACTAGCGGATACCGGGGAGCTGTTTTTT
-	TRBV7-9	-	TRBJ2-5	CASTRAQTDQETQYF	TGTGCCAGCACCCGGGCTCAGACAGACCAAGAGACCCAGTACTTC
-	TRBV9	TRBD2	TRBJ2-1	CASSWEGGTYNEQFF	TGTGCCAGCAGCTGGGAGGGAGGCACCTACAATGAGCAGTTCTTC